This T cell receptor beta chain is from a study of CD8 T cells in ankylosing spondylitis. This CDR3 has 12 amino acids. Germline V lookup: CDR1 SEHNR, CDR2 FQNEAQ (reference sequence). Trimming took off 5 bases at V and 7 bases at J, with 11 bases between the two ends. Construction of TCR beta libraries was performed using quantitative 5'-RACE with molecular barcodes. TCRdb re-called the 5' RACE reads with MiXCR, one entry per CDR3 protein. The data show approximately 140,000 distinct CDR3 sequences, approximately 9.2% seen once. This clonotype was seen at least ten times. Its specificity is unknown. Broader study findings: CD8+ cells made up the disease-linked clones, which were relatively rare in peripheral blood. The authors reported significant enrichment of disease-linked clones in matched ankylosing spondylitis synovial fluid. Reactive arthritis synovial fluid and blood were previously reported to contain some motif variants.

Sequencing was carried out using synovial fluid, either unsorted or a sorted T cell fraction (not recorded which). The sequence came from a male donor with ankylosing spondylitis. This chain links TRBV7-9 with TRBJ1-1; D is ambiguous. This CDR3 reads CASSPLKGEAFF. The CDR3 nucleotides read TGTGCCAGCAGCCCACTTAAAGGTGAAGCTTTCTTT.